Presented here are 15 T cell receptor beta chains from one specimen sequenced in a study of blood T cell repertoires in COVID-19. Here immunoSEQ multiplex PCR was the method, and the copy in TCRdb shows in-frame clones only, minus some. The data contain 75,000 to 90,000 clones, 85% of them singletons. The sequencing sample was made of peripheral blood. The receptors were gathered from an elderly man with active or convalescent COVID-19.

V gene TRBV6-5 combines with J gene TRBJ1-1; D is possibly TRBD1 (5 bases). V was clipped by 5 bases and J by 1 base, with 11 bases between them. This CDR3 has 14 amino acids. Germline assignment: CDR1 MNHEY and CDR2 SVGAGI. The CDR3 DNA sequence: TGTGCCAGCAGTAAGGGACTACAGAACACTGAAGCTTTCTTT. It codes for CASSKGLQNTEAFF.

The chain carries TRBV10-1 and TRBJ2-2; D not resolved. V was clipped by 6 bases and J by 6 bases, with 8 bases between them. The CDR3 sequence is 12 residues long. Germline V gene sequence: CDR1 WNHNN, CDR2 SYGVQD (reference sequence). CDR3 amino acids: CASSLGPGELFF. The DNA for the CDR3 is TGCGCCAGCAGCCTAGGCCCCGGGGAGCTGTTTTTT.

The chain is built from TRBV3-1 (or the pseudogene TRBV3-2) and TRBJ1-2; D call uncertain. The CDR3 sequence is 14 residues long. The ends were cut back, 0 bases at V and 8 bases at J, with 13 bases in the middle. In germline, CDR1 is LGHDT, CDR2 YNNKEL (reference sequence). Here the CDR3 reads CASSQDTRTFGYTF. The CDR3 nucleotides are TGTGCCAGCAGCCAAGATACCAGGACTTTCGGCTACACCTTC.

This clone was detected only a few times. The CDR3 DNA reads as TGTGCCAGCAGTGAATATGGGCGATACTACACCTTC. Amino acids: CASSEYGRYYTF. This sequence joins TRBV25-1 and TRBJ1-2; no clear D. Per germline, CDR1 MGHDK and CDR2 SYGVNS. V was pared by 0 bases and J by 10 bases, with 9 bases between. The CDR3 has 12 residues.

CDR3 nucleotide sequence: TGTGCCAGTACCCAACAAGTCGCCGGACAGGGGGCGCGGGGCTACACCTTC. Protein sequence: CASTQQVAGQGARGYTF. The J gene is TRBJ1-2, the V gene TRBV19, with 11 bases lining up with TRBD1. The V gene end was trimmed by 7 bases and the J gene end by 8 bases; junction bases not matched to a gene: 18. The CDR3 covers 17 residues. CDR1 and CDR2 from the germline V gene are LNHDA and SQIVND (reference sequence).

The chain combines TRBV10-3 with TRBJ2-3; 7 positions match TRBD2. The CDR3 sequence is 15 residues long. V shed 3 bases, J shed 1 base, and the junction held 4 bases outside the gene matches. Germline CDR1 ENHRY, CDR2 SYGVKD. The DNA of the CDR3 is TGTGCCATCAGTGAACTTGCGGGGGGCACAGATACGCAGTATTTT. It yields the protein CAISELAGGTDTQYF.

CDR3 sequence: CSASFSSGSSDTQYF. CDR3 nucleotides: TGCAGTGCTAGTTTTTCTAGCGGGAGTTCAGATACGCAGTATTTT. This chain joins TRBV20-1 and TRBJ2-3, with TRBD2 matching 10 bases. V was clipped by 3 bases and J by 4 bases; unmatched bases: 7. CDR1 and CDR2 from the germline V gene are DFQATT and SNEGSKA (reference sequence). The CDR3 is made up of 15 amino acids.

The chain employs TRBV6-5 and TRBJ1-3; D perhaps matches TRBD1 (5 bases). Per the germline V gene, CDR1 is MNHEY and CDR2 is SVGAGI. The CDR3 covers 15 residues. With 0 bases removed from V and 2 bases from J, the gap between germline ends came to 8 bases. CDR3 DNA: TGTGCCAGCAGTTACTCGGGCAGGGCTGGAAACACCATATATTTT. Amino acids: CASSYSGRAGNTIYF.

The chain uses TRBV27 and TRBJ2-3; TRBD2 is a possible D gene (5 bases). The CDR3 is 17 residues long. Germline V gene sequence: CDR1 MNHEY, CDR2 SMNVEV (reference sequence). V was trimmed by 3 bases and J by 0 bases, leaving 16 bases between them. In nucleotides, the CDR3 is TGTGCCAGCAGTTTCTTCCCGACGGGAACTAGCACAGATACGCAGTATTTT. Its protein product is CASSFFPTGTSTDTQYF.

This clone was seen many times. V and J are TRBV2 and TRBJ2-1, with a possible D match to TRBD2 (5 bases). There are 15 residues in the CDR3. V was pared by 2 bases and J by 2 bases, with 10 bases between. Per germline, CDR1 SNHLY and CDR2 FYNNEI. CDR3 coding DNA: TGTGCCAGCAGTGAATTGCCCGGGACCTACAATGAGCAGTTCTTC. Translating gives CASSELPGTYNEQFF.

The chain couples TRBV12-3 or TRBV12-4 to TRBJ1-5, with D uncertain. The CDR3 has 13 amino acids. The V gene lost 3 bases and the J gene lost 5 bases, with 8 bases spanning the gap. This CDR3 is CASSFGDHQPQHF. In DNA, the CDR3 is TGTGCCAGCAGTTTCGGAGATCATCAGCCCCAGCATTTT.

A single count supports this clone. This chain uses TRBV5-5 with TRBJ1-6, with 7 nucleotides matching TRBD1. Germline trimming cut 5 bases from V and 9 bases from J; bases unmatched to any gene: 11. The CDR3 length is 15 residues. Germline CDR1 reads SGHKS; CDR2 reads YYEKEE (reference sequence). CDR3 nucleotide sequence: TGTGCCAGCAGAACTACACAGGGGTTCGGTTCACCCCTCCACTTT. Protein: CASRTTQGFGSPLHF.

The CDR3 loop reads CASIPGQANSPLHF. In DNA, the CDR3 is TGTGCCAGCATACCGGGACAAGCTAATTCACCCCTCCACTTT. The V and J genes are TRBV28 and TRBJ1-6; TRBD1 might be the D (6 bases). The V and J ends lost 7 bases and 6 bases respectively, with 13 bases between them. CDR3 length: 14 amino acids. The germline CDR1 and CDR2 sequences are MDHEN and SYDVKM.

The table lists this clone with a count of one. The chain combines TRBV2 with TRBJ1-2, with unresolved D. The CDR3 loop spans 13 amino acids. The V gene's germline CDR1 is SNHLY and CDR2 FYNNEI. Trimming left V 7 bases short and J 8 bases short, with 17 bases between. The CDR3 loop is CASTVNRGRGYTF. In DNA, the CDR3 is TGTGCCAGCACCGTGAACCGGGGAAGAGGCTACACCTTC.

Notes on this clone: Other DNA sequences in this specimen translate into the identical CDR3. Here the CDR3 reads CASSMGQPNEKLFF. The CDR3, as DNA: TGCGCCAGCAGCATGGGACAGCCTAATGAAAAACTGTTTTTT. The chain combines TRBV5-1 with TRBJ1-4, with TRBD1 identical over 7 bases. Per the germline V gene, CDR1 is SGHRS and CDR2 is YFSETQ. V was pared by 4 bases and J by 3 bases, with 3 bases of the junction left unmatched. This CDR3 contains 14 residues.